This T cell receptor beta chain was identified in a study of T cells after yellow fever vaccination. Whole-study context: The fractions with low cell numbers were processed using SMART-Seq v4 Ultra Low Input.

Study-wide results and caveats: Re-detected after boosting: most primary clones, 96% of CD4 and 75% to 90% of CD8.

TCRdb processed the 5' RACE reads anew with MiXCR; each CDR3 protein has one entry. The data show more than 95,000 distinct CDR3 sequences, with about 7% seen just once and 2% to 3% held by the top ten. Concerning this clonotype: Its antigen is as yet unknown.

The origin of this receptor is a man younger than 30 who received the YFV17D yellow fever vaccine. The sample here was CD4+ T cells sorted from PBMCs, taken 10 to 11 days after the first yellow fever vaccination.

The CDR3 nucleotides read TGTGCCAGCAGGCGGGACGCCTGGGGCTACACCTTC. Protein sequence: CASRRDAWGYTF. The chain links TRBV12-3 or TRBV12-4 to TRBJ1-2; the D gene is possibly TRBD1 (5 bases). Trimming took off 6 bases at V and 8 bases at J, with 13 bases between the two ends. The CDR3 has 12 amino acids.